This T cell receptor beta chain was documented in a study of T cells after yellow fever vaccination. This CDR3 has 15 residues. After removal of 1 base from V and 2 bases from J, the junction contained 4 bases not matched to a gene. Per the germline V gene, CDR1 is SGHRS and CDR2 is YFSETQ. TCRdb itself ran the 5' RACE reads through MiXCR, one entry per CDR3 protein. The data hold around 320,000 distinct CDR3 sequences, with roughly 9% observed a single time. The chain combines TRBV5-1 with TRBJ2-3; 7 bases fit TRBD2. This sample comprised CD4+ T cells sorted from PBMCs, obtained 5 days after the yellow fever booster vaccination. The receptor comes from a man aged 18 to 35 who received the YFV17D yellow fever vaccine. Here the CDR3 reads CASSLPRGTTDTQYF. CDR3 nucleotides: TGCGCCAGCAGCTTGCCGCGGGGGACCACAGATACGCAGTATTTT. The full variable domain, in which reference TRBV5-1 and TRBJ2-3 provide the parts outside the CDR3, is KAGVTQTPRYLIKTRGQQVTLSCSPISGHRSVSWYQQTPGQGLQFLFEYFSETQRNKGNFPGRFSGRQFSNSRSEMNVSTLELGDSALYLCASSLPRGTTDTQYFGPGTRLTVL.